A selection of T cell receptor beta chains follows, all from one sample in a study of T cell responses to AZD1222 COVID-19 vaccine. Sequencing was performed with immunoSEQ multiplex PCR; in TCRdb, only in-frame clones are kept and a portion is missing. The table has about 140,000 clones, approximately 90% seen once. Sequencing used peripheral blood, obtained on day 0 of AZD1222 vaccination. The receptor set was obtained from an adult in good health. Each CDR3 is given without its conserved first and last residue.

v_call cdr3_aa
TRBV7-9 ASGTGDYGYT
TRBV27 ASRLFLLF
TRBV19 ASSTGGGSPVYGYT
TRBV15 ATSTSAGGTDTQY
TRBV11-2 ASSLGTGGQETQY
TRBV14 ASSRQSYNEQF
TRBV30 AWSTDRIANYGYT
TRBV2 ASKTPAGGRETQY
TRBV7-9 ASSLAGGRDSYEQY
TRBV2 ASSELGTRSTDTQY
TRBV19 ASSDPGRGLDTIY
TRBV2 ASSGGPRETQY
TRBV18 ASSSSATYEQY
TRBV2 ASSIRQSISYEQY
TRBV18 ASSPLTGGHGYT
TRBV2 ASSEGRFTDTQY
TRBV7-9 ASSLDPWSTKNIQY
TRBV30 AWRELDSGPGNTIY
TRBV5-1 ASSSQGTDYNSPLH
TRBV5-1 ASSRVGADPYEQY
TRBV2 ASSETNQPQH
TRBV5-4 ASSLEDRDGYT
TRBV18 ASSADQVTEAF
TRBV2 ASSEALRAGEQF
TRBV15 ATSRDAGTGVTGELF
TRBV19 ASRAGGDKNIQY
TRBV6-5 ASRTGANYGYT
TRBV12-3/TRBV12-4 ASGFGRNQPQH
TRBV27 ASKQFPGVHSNQPQH
TRBV19 ASSIWGSDTEAF
TRBV7-6 ASSLNPNRADTEAF
TRBV6-1 ASSALGQGLWANVLT
TRBV29-1 SVVPTDIPYEQY
TRBV19 ASKGGFSGNTIY
TRBV4-1 ASSLITGGHYGYT
TRBV5-6 ASSPRRMGGETQY
TRBV5-4 ASSPFFGGHEAF
TRBV27 ASSLSGLSNQPQH
TRBV5-4 ASSLGGVRDDEQF
TRBV6-5 ASSYSRTTGRNTIY
TRBV27 ASSAGLAGTRGTDTQY
TRBV19 ASGKPNYGYT
TRBV20-1 SASLAGVNALH
TRBV7-8 ASSLVTDSSYGYT
TRBV24-1 ATSGTSTDTQY
TRBV19 ASRERKTGVNQPQH
TRBV7-9 ASGTRGPEAF
TRBV30 AWSVANEKLF
TRBV2 ASSERQGLAKNIQY
TRBV13 ASSLEWWDRTNYGYT
TRBV5-6 ASSLSGIPGTEAF
TRBV10-3 AISETGSRDTEAF
TRBV4-1 ASSQDRDSLNEKLF
TRBV7-8 ASSLPGSMNTEAF
TRBV11-2 ASSLQGGFNQPQH
TRBV11-2 ASSLIGGNTEAF
TRBV7-8 ASSTPMNTEAF
TRBV27 ASRPGGRSNQPQH
TRBV6-1 ASSEFGTPIYEQY